This record looks at one T cell receptor beta chain sequence and its context. Authors' processing steps: By means of reference gene primer amplification, nucleated cell counts were estimated. Only in-frame clones appear in the TCRdb table, and some are missing; sequencing was by immunoSEQ multiplex PCR. For V, J and clone size, that table is used; D and trimming come from the DNA. The top ten hold about 6.8% of the sample, which has some 210,000 clones, around nine tenths seen once. The CDR3 sequence is 15 residues long. CDR1 is SNHLY and CDR2 is FYNNEI in the germline V gene. Unmatched junction bases numbered 8, after V lost 6 bases and J lost 1 base. This entry is derived from a study of blood T cell repertoires in COVID-19. About the study: Sites across the United States, Italy and Spain contributed samples from acute and convalescent COVID-19. PBMCs, B-cell-depleted T cells, or T cells provided the cDNA or gDNA that made up the material.

The material sequenced was peripheral blood. The rearrangement joins TRBV2 to TRBJ2-7; TRBD2 matches 8 bases. This TCR was sampled from a woman aged 40 to 49 who had recovered from COVID-19. The CDR3: CASRAGLGFSYEQYF. Here the CDR3 DNA reads TGTGCCAGCAGGGCGGGACTAGGGTTTTCCTACGAGCAGTACTTC.